This TCR beta chain came from a study of T cell responses to AZD1222 COVID-19 vaccine. Details on this clone: Its antigen is unidentified.

Assay: immunoSEQ multiplex PCR; the TCRdb copy retains only in-frame clones and omits some. The sample includes approximately 190,000 clones, approximately 90% of them seen just once. The germline gives CDR1 LNHDA, CDR2 SQIVND (reference sequence). V was pared by 9 bases and J by 4 bases, with 10 bases of the junction left unmatched. The CDR3 sequence is 14 residues long. The study's findings and limits: Researchers report vaccine-associated CD4 TCRs spanning spike, with dominance at 160-218 and 743-854. Among the donors, most were white British and more were female, and clonal diversity was possibly underestimated.

This sequence was found in an adult in good health. The chain has TRBV19 and TRBJ1-2; the match to TRBD1 covers 8 bases. Specimen: peripheral blood, collected on day 0 of AZD1222 vaccination. The CDR3 sequence is CASTRGTGLYGYTF. In DNA form, the CDR3 reads TGTGCCAGCACTAGAGGGACAGGCCTCTATGGCTACACCTTC.